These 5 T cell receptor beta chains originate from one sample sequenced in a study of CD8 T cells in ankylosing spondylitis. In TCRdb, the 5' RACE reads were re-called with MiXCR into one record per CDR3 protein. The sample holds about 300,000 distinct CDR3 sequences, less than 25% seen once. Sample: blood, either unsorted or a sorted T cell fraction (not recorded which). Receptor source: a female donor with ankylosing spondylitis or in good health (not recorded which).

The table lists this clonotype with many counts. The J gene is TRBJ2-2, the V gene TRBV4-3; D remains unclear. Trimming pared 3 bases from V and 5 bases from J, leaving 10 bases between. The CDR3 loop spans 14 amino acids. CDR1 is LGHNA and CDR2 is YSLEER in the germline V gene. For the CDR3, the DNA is TGCGCCAGCAGCCAGGCTCCGTGGACCGGGGAGCTGTTTTTT. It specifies CASSQAPWTGELFF.

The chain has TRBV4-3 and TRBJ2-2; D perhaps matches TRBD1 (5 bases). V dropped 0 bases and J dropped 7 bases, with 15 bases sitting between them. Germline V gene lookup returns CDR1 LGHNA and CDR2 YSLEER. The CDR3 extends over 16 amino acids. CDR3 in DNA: TGCGCCAGCAGCCAAGAGGCGGCAGGGCGGCACGGGGAGCTGTTTTTT. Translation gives CASSQEAAGRHGELFF.

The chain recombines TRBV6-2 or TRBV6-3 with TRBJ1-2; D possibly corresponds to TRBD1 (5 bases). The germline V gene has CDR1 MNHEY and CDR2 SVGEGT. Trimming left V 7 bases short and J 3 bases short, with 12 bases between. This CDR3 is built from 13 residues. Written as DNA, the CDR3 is TGTGCCAGCAACGACAGAAAACACTATGGCTACACCTTC. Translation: CASNDRKHYGYTF.

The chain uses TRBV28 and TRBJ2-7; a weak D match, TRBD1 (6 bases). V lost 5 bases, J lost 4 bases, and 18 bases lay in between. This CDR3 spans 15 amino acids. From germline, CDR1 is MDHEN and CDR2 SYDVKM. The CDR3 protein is CASSLAGTPTYEQYF. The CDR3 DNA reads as TGTGCCAGCAGTCTAGCCGGGACACCAACTTACGAGCAGTACTTC.

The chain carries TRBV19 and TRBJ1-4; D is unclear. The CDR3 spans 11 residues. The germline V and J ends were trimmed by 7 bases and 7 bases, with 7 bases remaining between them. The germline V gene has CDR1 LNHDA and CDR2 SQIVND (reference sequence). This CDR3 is CASKSGEKLFF. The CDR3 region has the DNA TGTGCCAGTAAATCTGGTGAAAAACTGTTTTTT.